These 20 T cell receptor beta chains were all obtained from the same sample, sequenced in a study of blood T cell repertoires in COVID-19. Sequencing used immunoSEQ multiplex PCR; TCRdb keeps in-frame clones, though not all of them. This table holds around 140,000 clones, approximately 85% found once. The specimen was peripheral blood. The source is a human donor with acute or convalescent COVID-19. The donor label of this sample is uncertain.

This chain joins TRBV6-6 and TRBJ1-1; TRBD1 matches at 7 bases. This CDR3 spans 15 amino acids. Germline V CDR1 and CDR2: MNHNY, SVGAGI (reference sequence). After removal of 0 bases from V and 7 bases from J, the junction contained 8 bases not matched to a gene. The CDR3: CASSYSPDRISEAFF. CDR3 sequence (DNA): TGTGCCAGCAGTTACTCCCCGGACAGGATAAGTGAAGCTTTCTTT.

The chain employs TRBV6-5 and TRBJ1-1; a weak D match, TRBD1 (5 bases). The ends were cut back, 5 bases at V and 4 bases at J, with 14 bases in the middle. This CDR3 has 14 residues. The germline V gene has CDR1 MNHEY and CDR2 SVGAGI. CDR3 nucleotides: TGTGCCAGCAGTACGGGGGGAGGCGGCACTGAAGCTTTCTTT. This sequence encodes CASSTGGGGTEAFF.

This clone was observed a few times. DNA for the CDR3: TGTGCCAGCAGTCCCCCATCGGGAAGCACCGGGGAGCTGTTTTTT. Its protein product is CASSPPSGSTGELFF. The V call is TRBV6-5, the J call TRBJ2-2; D may be TRBD2 (5 bases). CDR3 length: 15 amino acids. Germline assignment: CDR1 MNHEY and CDR2 SVGAGI. Trimming took off 5 bases at V and 4 bases at J, with 14 bases between the two ends.

The chain recombines TRBV28 with TRBJ1-6, with D possibly matching TRBD1 (5 bases). Trimming left V 6 bases short and J 8 bases short, with 14 bases between. Germline V lookup: CDR1 MDHEN, CDR2 SYDVKM. The CDR3 sequence is 14 residues long. This CDR3 is CASSVGTEYSPLHF. The CDR3, as DNA: TGTGCCAGCAGCGTCGGGACTGAGTATTCACCCCTCCACTTT.

The chain joins TRBV6-2 or TRBV6-3 to TRBJ2-7; 7 nucleotides agree with TRBD1. Germline V gene lookup returns CDR1 MNHEY and CDR2 SVGEGT. The CDR3 runs 14 residues. The trim removed 0 bases at V and 2 bases at J, leaving 1 base unmatched. The CDR3 coding sequence is TGTGCCAGCAGTTACTCGACAGGGACCTACGAGCAGTACTTC. This encodes CASSYSTGTYEQYF.

In its sample, this clone was seen once. The chain links TRBV5-6 to TRBJ2-7; TRBD1 matches at 9 bases. This CDR3 has 14 residues. Germline assignment: CDR1 SGHDT and CDR2 YYEEEE. V lost 3 bases and J lost 7; bases outside the gene matches: 8. The chain's CDR3 is CASSWRGQGGEQYV. The DNA of the CDR3 is TGTGCCAGCAGCTGGCGGGGACAGGGTGGGGAGCAGTACGTC.

The chain recombines TRBV6-2 or TRBV6-3 with TRBJ2-1; 9 bases fit TRBD1. This CDR3 region has 15 residues. Germline V lookup: CDR1 MNHEY, CDR2 SVGEGT. V lost 5 bases, J lost 3 bases, and 5 bases stayed unmatched. The CDR3 DNA reads as TGTGCCAGCAGTCTGGGACAGGGCAACTACAATGAGCAGTTCTTC. As protein: CASSLGQGNYNEQFF.

About this clone: At one end, the junction sequence differs from germline, possibly due to a read error. The chain carries TRBV7-9 and TRBJ2-7, with a tentative D call TRBD2 (5 bases). The CDR3 is made up of 19 amino acids. Germline V CDR1 and CDR2: SEHNR, FQNEAQ (reference sequence). CDR3 protein: CASRLEAGTMNRLLYEQYF. The CDR3 coding sequence is TGTGCCAGCAGGTTAGAGGCGGGCACCATGAATCGACTCCTCTACGAGCAGTACTTC.

The chain is built from TRBV28 and TRBJ1-2; 8 positions match TRBD1. Losses at the gene ends were 10 bases for V and 2 bases for J; bases not matched to a gene: 9. The CDR3 totals 14 residues. In germline, CDR1 is MDHEN, CDR2 SYDVKM. CDR3 residues: CANSPGGTNYGYTF. CDR3 in DNA: TGTGCCAACTCCCCAGGGGGCACCAACTATGGCTACACCTTC.

The table lists this clone with a count of one. The chain recombines TRBV5-8 with TRBJ2-3, with D possibly matching TRBD2 (5 bases). The CDR3 consists of 13 residues. Germline V gives CDR1 SGHTS, CDR2 YDEGEE. V lost 0 bases and J 6 bases, leaving 8 bases between the germline ends. The CDR3 is CASSLASLDTQYF. The CDR3 DNA sequence: TGTGCCAGCAGCTTGGCTAGCTTGGATACGCAGTATTTT.

The chain carries TRBV7-2 and TRBJ2-5; no definite D call. CDR1 is SGHTA, CDR2 FQGNSA, per germline. The CDR3 spans 16 residues. The germline V and J ends were trimmed by 4 bases and 4 bases, with 19 bases remaining between them. The CDR3: CASSSERLKLRETQYF. For the CDR3, the DNA is TGTGCCAGCAGCTCTGAACGACTCAAGCTAAGAGAGACCCAGTACTTC.

This clone was seen only once. This chain uses TRBV9 with TRBJ2-1; the match to TRBD2 covers 9 bases. From germline, CDR1 is SGDLS and CDR2 YYNGEE. This CDR3 comprises 15 residues. The ends lost 5 bases at V and 3 bases at J; junction bases unmatched: 6. The CDR3 protein is CASSESGGLYNEQFF. The CDR3 DNA reads as TGTGCCAGCAGTGAGAGCGGGGGGCTCTACAATGAGCAGTTCTTC.

The DNA of the CDR3 is TGCAGCTCTGGGGAGGGACTCCTTGAAGCTTTCTTT. Translation gives CSSGEGLLEAFF. The chain joins TRBV29-1 to TRBJ1-1, with D maybe TRBD1 (5 bases). The CDR3 has 12 residues. Trimming removed 8 bases from V and 7 bases from J, with 17 bases in between. The germline gives CDR1 SQVTM, CDR2 ANQGSEA.

This rearrangement joins TRBV5-8 to TRBJ1-6, with 7 bases that match TRBD1. The CDR3 runs to 15 residues. Trimming removed 3 bases from V and 8 bases from J; junction bases left unmatched: 8. Germline CDR1 and CDR2: SGHTS and YDEGEE. The CDR3: CASSWQGGQYSPLHF. The CDR3 bases are TGTGCCAGCAGCTGGCAGGGGGGCCAGTATTCACCCCTCCACTTT.

This chain links TRBV19 with TRBJ2-7; TRBD1 matches at 7 bases. The CDR3 is 14 residues long. Germline CDR1 and CDR2: LNHDA and SQIVND (reference sequence). The V and J ends lost 1 base and 6 bases, in that order; junction bases with no gene match: 6. CDR3 residues: CASSIAPGGREQYF. DNA of the CDR3: TGTGCCAGTAGTATAGCGCCAGGGGGTCGCGAGCAGTACTTC.

This chain connects TRBV12-3 or TRBV12-4 to TRBJ2-7; 10 bases are shared with TRBD1. Trimming removed 8 bases from V and 7 bases from J; junction bases left unmatched: 8. The CDR3 loop spans 13 amino acids. CDR3 in DNA: TGTGCCAGCCGAGGGACAGGGGCAGCAGAGCAGTACTTC. It encodes CASRGTGAAEQYF.

The chain joins TRBV4-3 to TRBJ2-2; tentative D call: TRBD1 (5 bases). V lost 0 bases and J lost 0, with 14 bases in between. Germline V lookup: CDR1 LGHNA, CDR2 YSLEER. The CDR3 loop spans 18 amino acids. CDR3 sequence reads: CASSQEFRGSANTGELFF. DNA of the CDR3: TGCGCCAGCAGCCAAGAATTTAGGGGTTCAGCGAACACCGGGGAGCTGTTTTTT.

This sequence joins TRBV12-5 and TRBJ2-7; a weak D match, TRBD1 (6 bases). The germline CDR1 and CDR2 sequences are LGHNT and FRNRAP. V lost 4 bases, J lost 3 bases, and 19 bases lay in between. The CDR3 is 16 amino acids. The CDR3, as DNA: TGTGCTAGTGGTTCGGACACCCCGGGACACTTCTACGAGCAGTACTTC. This translates into CASGSDTPGHFYEQYF.

This CDR3 is CASSLLGPDNEQFF. The CDR3 nucleotides are TGTGCCAGCAGCCTTCTGGGGCCCGACAATGAGCAGTTCTTC. The chain uses TRBV28 and TRBJ2-1; TRBD1 is a possible D gene (5 bases). There are 14 residues in the CDR3. The V end was cut by 6 bases, the J end by 5 bases, with 14 bases between. Germline V gene data show CDR1 as MDHEN and CDR2 as SYDVKM.

The genes are TRBV7-2 and TRBJ2-3, with TRBD2 matching over 14 bases. The CDR3 has 18 amino acids. The trim removed 2 bases at V and 1 base at J, leaving 5 bases unmatched. CDR1 is SGHTA, CDR2 FQGNSA, per germline. CDR3 loop: CASSLFGTSGGRTDTQYF. The CDR3 DNA sequence: TGTGCCAGCAGCTTATTTGGGACTAGCGGGGGACGCACAGATACGCAGTATTTT.